This T cell receptor beta chain was identified during a study of tumor-infiltrating lymphocytes in localized non-small cell lung cancer. The wider study: Patients included smokers and never-smokers with various histologies, some sampled after neoadjuvant chemotherapy. Each patient gave resected tumor and non-adjacent uninvolved lung tissue.

The protocol was immunoSEQ multiplex PCR, while the TCRdb copy is restricted to in-frame clones and leaves out a portion. In the table there are around 16,000 clones, approximately 80% of which are singletons. A remark on this clone: No antigen is known for it.

Study outcomes and limitations: T-cell fraction did not differ between immunotypes IM1 and IM2.

Germline CDR1 is SGHVS and CDR2 is FNYEAQ. Trimming stripped 1 base from V and 2 bases from J, with 14 bases between. The CDR3 has 16 amino acids. Material: lung tumor tissue. This chain connects TRBV7-6 to TRBJ2-5; D perhaps matches TRBD2 (6 bases). This sequence originates from a human donor with non-small cell lung cancer. The CDR3 is CASSLGGGVEQETQYF. Written as DNA, the CDR3 is TGTGCCAGCAGCTTAGGAGGCGGGGTAGAACAAGAGACCCAGTACTTC.